The table lists the clone carrying this T cell receptor (beta chain) with many counts. Its antigen remains unknown. As it was prepared, the TCRbeta library received unique molecular identifiers. TCRdb itself ran the PCR reads through MiXCR, one entry per CDR3 protein. Of fewer than 250,000 distinct CDR3 sequences listed, 7.5% to 9.5% are singletons. This record comes from a study of T-cell reconstitution after alpha-beta-depleted transplantation in children. The study, taken as a whole, reports: Expanded graft clones numbering several hundred reportedly gave rise to alpha-beta T cells about two months after transplant. Some patients' high day-60 TCRbeta diversity was traced to surviving recipient T cells and thymic progenitors. Newly generated T cells supplied most T-cell counts and diversity one year post-transplant.

The clonotype was recovered from a male patient aged 10-17 years who had a stem cell transplant for acute lymphoblastic leukemia, so the T cells may come from the graft donor. This sample comprised PBMCs, mostly from graft donor cells, obtained 180 days after TCRalphabeta/CD19-depleted stem cell transplant.

The CDR3 bases are TGTGCCAGTAGTGCCGGACAGGGAAGCGAGACCCAGTACTTC. It codes for CASSAGQGSETQYF. The chain has TRBV19 and TRBJ2-5; 8 nucleotides match TRBD1. This CDR3 contains 14 residues. Germline values: CDR1 LNHDA, CDR2 SQIVND (reference sequence). Germline trimming cut 5 bases from V and 5 bases from J; bases unmatched to any gene: 7.